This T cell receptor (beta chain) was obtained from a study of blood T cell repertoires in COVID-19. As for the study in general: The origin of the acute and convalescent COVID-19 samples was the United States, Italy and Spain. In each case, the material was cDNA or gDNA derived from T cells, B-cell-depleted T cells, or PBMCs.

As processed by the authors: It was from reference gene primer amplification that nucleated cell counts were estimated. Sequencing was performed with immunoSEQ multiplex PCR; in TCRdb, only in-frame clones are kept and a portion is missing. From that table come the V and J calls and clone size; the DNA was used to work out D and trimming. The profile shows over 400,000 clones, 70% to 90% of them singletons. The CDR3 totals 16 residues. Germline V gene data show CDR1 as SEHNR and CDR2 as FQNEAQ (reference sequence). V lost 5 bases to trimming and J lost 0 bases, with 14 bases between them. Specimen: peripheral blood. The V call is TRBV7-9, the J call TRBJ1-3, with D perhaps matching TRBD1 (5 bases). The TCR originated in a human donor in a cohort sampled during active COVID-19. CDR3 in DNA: TGTGCCAGCAGCACCAGGGTCCGGAGCTCTGGAAACACCATATATTTT. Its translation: CASSTRVRSSGNTIYF.